The rows below give T cell receptor beta chains drawn from one sample of a study of human T cells and chemical hapten exposure. TCRdb re-called the RACE reads with MiXCR, one entry per CDR3 protein. The table has 60,000 to 90,000 distinct CDR3 sequences, around 9.3% seen once; the top ten hold 1.5% to 2%. What was sequenced was whole blood. These receptors all come from a female donor in good health. Some clones in this sample may be carry-over from other donors' samples. Each CDR3 is given with its conserved first and last residue. D genes are given only for firm matches. Part of the rows lack a size; the others show once, few, many or a class for expanded clones.

16 - TRBJ2-3 TRBV5-1 few TGCGCCAGCAGCTTCGTTACCCGACGAGGCACAGATACGCAGTATTTT CASSFVTRRGTDTQYF
13 TRBD1 TRBJ1-1 TRBV30 - TGTGCCTGGAGTCCGGGACAGGCACCTGAAGCTTTCTTT CAWSPGQAPEAFF
12 - TRBJ1-3 TRBV7-2 many TGTGCCAGCAGCTCACGTTACGACACCATATATTTT CASSSRYDTIYF
15 - TRBJ1-3 TRBV3-1 many TGTGCCAGCAGCCAAGTGGGGATCTCTGGAAACACCATATATTTT CASSQVGISGNTIYF
15 - TRBJ1-5 TRBV28 - TGTGCCAGCAGCGCGGACAAGGAAAGGAATCAGCCCCAGCATTTT CASSADKERNQPQHF
16 TRBD2 TRBJ2-3 TRBV6-2/TRBV6-3 - TGTGCCAGCAGAGACCGGGGACTAGTCGGCACAGATAAGCAGTATTTT CASRDRGLVGTDKQYF
18 - TRBJ2-5 TRBV20-1 - TGCAGTGCTAGATCCCCGGCTCCTCACGGGGGCGCCCAAGAGACCCAGTACTTC CSARSPAPHGGAQETQYF
16 TRBD2 TRBJ2-3 TRBV7-2 - TGTGCCAGCAGCTTACTTTCCCAGCGGGGGGCAGATACGCAGTATTTT CASSLLSQRGADTQYF
12 - TRBJ2-5 TRBV7-2 - TGTGCCAGCAGCGCAATACGAGAGACCCAGTACTTC CASSAIRETQYF
13 - TRBJ1-6 TRBV27 few TGTGCCAGCAGTTTCAGAGAAGAACGTCCCCTCCACTTT CASSFREERPLHF
12 - TRBJ2-3 TRBV29-1 many TGCAGCGTTGAGTACAGGGCAGATACGCAGTATTTT CSVEYRADTQYF
14 - TRBJ1-4 TRBV7-9 - TGTGCCAGCAGCTTACGGACAGTTAATGAAAAACTGTTTTTT CASSLRTVNEKLFF
14 - TRBJ1-1 TRBV27 few TGTGCCAGCAGTTTTGAACAAGGGGGCACTGAAGCTTTCTTT CASSFEQGGTEAFF
18 - TRBJ2-6 TRBV6-5 many TGTGCCAGCAGTTCAACACCCAGGGTCGGGGCTGGGGCCAACGTCCTGACTTTC CASSSTPRVGAGANVLTF
16 - TRBJ1-5 TRBV6-5 many TGTGCCAGCAGTAGAGAAAAAACATCAAAGGGGCAGCCCCAGCATTTT CASSREKTSKGQPQHF
13 TRBD2 TRBJ2-1 TRBV11-2 many TGTGCCAGCAGATACATCGGGGAGGGTGAGCAGTTCTTC CASRYIGEGEQFF
13 - TRBJ1-1 TRBV28 many TGTGCCAGCAGTTTGTCCCGGAACACTGAAGCTTTCTTT CASSLSRNTEAFF
15 - TRBJ1-1 TRBV7-6 - TGTGCCAGCAGCCGCCACCAGGGCTTAAACACTGAAGCTTTCTTT CASSRHQGLNTEAFF
16 TRBD1 TRBJ2-1 TRBV5-1 many TGCGCCAGCAGCCTGAACCGGGACAGGGTGTACAATGAGCAGTTCTTC CASSLNRDRVYNEQFF
13 TRBD1 TRBJ2-7 TRBV4-3 few TGCGCCAGCAGCCAAGAACAGGGGTTCGAGCAGTACTTC CASSQEQGFEQYF
12 - TRBJ1-1 TRBV7-9 - TGTGCCAGCAGTCCCGGGGCAGGGGAAGCTTTCTTT CASSPGAGEAFF
16 TRBD1 TRBJ2-3 TRBV14 many TGTGCCAGCAGAAACAGGGGTCGTCCTAGCACAGATACGCAGTATTTT CASRNRGRPSTDTQYF
20 TRBD1 TRBJ1-1 TRBV6-5 few TGTGCCAGCAGTTACTCGACAAAAGGAACAGGGGGCGGAATGAACACTGAAGCTTTCTTT CASSYSTKGTGGGMNTEAFF
15 TRBD1 TRBJ1-5 TRBV7-9 many TGTGCCAGCAGCACGGGGGACAGGGTCAATCAGCCCCAGCATTTT CASSTGDRVNQPQHF
14 TRBD2 TRBJ2-1 TRBV30 - TGTGCCTGGAGTGTACTAGCGTGGGACAATGAGCAGTTCTTC CAWSVLAWDNEQFF
11 - TRBJ1-1 TRBV20-1 many TGCAGGGGGCCTTTGAACACTGAAGCTTTCTTT CRGPLNTEAFF
15 - TRBJ2-1 TRBV7-9 few TGTGCCAGCAGCCCCGAGGGCGGCTCCTACAATGAGCAGTTCTTC CASSPEGGSYNEQFF
14 - TRBJ1-1 TRBV6-6 - TGTGCCAGCAACGAGTCAGGGTCAGGGAAAGGGGCTTTCTTT CASNESGSGKGAFF
16 - TRBJ2-7 TRBV7-2 many TGTGCCAGCAGCCCCCAGTGGGGGCTTCCTGCCTACGAGCAGTACTTC CASSPQWGLPAYEQYF
14 - TRBJ2-5 TRBV27 few TGTGCCAGCAGTTTTTCCCCTCGCGGAGGGACCCAGTACTTC CASSFSPRGGTQYF
18 TRBD1 TRBJ1-6 TRBV12-5 - TGTGCTAGTGGTTTGGTAGTCCGACAGGGAAGGGTTCCCTTTCCCCTCCACTTT CASGLVVRQGRVPFPLHF
16 TRBD1 TRBJ1-1 TRBV6-6 few TGTGCCAGCAGTCCACAGGGGTTAATAGGGAACACTGAAGCTTTCTTT CASSPQGLIGNTEAFF
21 - TRBJ2-3 TRBV4-3 many TGCGCCAGCAGCCAAGATATTAAGTCGGGCCGCGGGTTCGCGGGCGCAGATACGCAGTATTTT CASSQDIKSGRGFAGADTQYF
13 - TRBJ1-6 TRBV10-3 few TGTGCCATCAGCGACAGAAATAATTCACCCCTCCACTTT CAISDRNNSPLHF
15 - TRBJ1-2 TRBV12-3/TRBV12-4 - TGTGCCAGCAGTTTACTCTACAGGGTATCTGGTGGCTACACCTTC CASSLLYRVSGGYTF
14 TRBD2 TRBJ2-1 TRBV10-3 - TGTGCCATCAGTGTCGGTAGCGGGGGGGCGGAGCAGTTCTTC CAISVGSGGAEQFF
14 - TRBJ2-1 TRBV27 - TGTGCCAGCAGGGTTTCGAACGTTTACAATGAGCAGTTCTTC CASRVSNVYNEQFF
14 TRBD1 TRBJ2-3 TRBV5-1 few TGCGCCAGCAGGGGACAGGGGAGCACAGATACGCAGTATTTT CASRGQGSTDTQYF
15 - TRBJ1-3 TRBV7-9 few TGTGCCAGCAGCCCGTCGGGCGGGGCTGGAAACACCATATATTTT CASSPSGGAGNTIYF
14 - TRBJ2-7 TRBV5-4 many TGTGCCAGCAGCTTCCGGGACTCTCCCTACGAGCAGTACTTC CASSFRDSPYEQYF
17 - TRBJ2-3 TRBV10-3 few TGTGCCATCAGTGGTCCAAGAGGGCCCTATAGCACAGATACGCAGTATTTT CAISGPRGPYSTDTQYF
13 TRBD2 TRBJ2-1 TRBV5-1 many TGCGCCAGCAGTGTCGGACTAGCGGGTGAGCAGTTCTTC CASSVGLAGEQFF
16 - TRBJ2-3 TRBV13 many TGTGCCAGCAGCTTATATGTTTCGGCAGCTCGAGATACGCAGTATTTT CASSLYVSAARDTQYF
15 TRBD1 TRBJ2-5 TRBV5-1 few TGCGCCAGCAGCCGCATAACAGGGGCCCAAGAGACCCAGTACTTC CASSRITGAQETQYF
18 - TRBJ1-1 TRBV4-3 few TGCGCCAGCAGCCAAGAGGAGTTGGCAGGGCCGAGGAACACTGAAGCTTTCTTT CASSQEELAGPRNTEAFF
16 TRBD2 TRBJ2-3 TRBV12-3/TRBV12-4 few TGTGCCAGCAGTTTAGCGAGGAGACTAGCGGGGGATACGCAGTATTTT CASSLARRLAGDTQYF
13 - TRBJ2-7 TRBV14 few TGTGCCAGCGGAAGTACAGGGTTTCACGAGCAGTACTTC CASGSTGFHEQYF